The rows below give T cell receptor beta chains drawn from one sample of a study of blood T cell repertoires in COVID-19. The repertoire was sequenced with immunoSEQ multiplex PCR; TCRdb's copy has only in-frame clones and lacks some. The sample carries 200,000 to 250,000 clones, about 85% recorded once. The sample comprised peripheral blood. The receptor set was obtained from a man aged 18-30 years with active or convalescent COVID-19. Each CDR3 is given with its conserved first and last residue. Each record gives: clone size, V gene, CDR3 length, J gene, D gene, CDR3 protein, CDR3 DNA. A D gene is named only where the DNA matches it firmly. Expanded clones are given a class, and other clones once, few, many or no size at all.

NA	TRBV30	12	TRBJ1-1	NA	CAWEGGNTEAFF	TGTGCCTGGGAGGGAGGGAACACTGAAGCTTTCTTT
NA	TRBV5-1	18	TRBJ2-4	TRBD2	CASSLAGTSGRAWDIQYF	TGCGCCAGCAGCTTGGCCGGGACTAGCGGGAGGGCCTGGGACATTCAGTACTTC
NA	TRBV30	12	TRBJ2-7	TRBD2	CACLAGSYEQYF	TGTGCCTGCCTAGCGGGGTCATACGAGCAGTACTTC
NA	TRBV10-2	15	TRBJ2-3	TRBD2	CASRKAGVGTDTQYF	TGCGCCAGCAGGAAAGCGGGGGTCGGAACAGATACGCAGTATTTT
NA	TRBV28	13	TRBJ1-2	NA	CASSLDTNYGYTF	TGTGCCAGCAGTCTGGACACCAACTATGGCTACACCTTC
NA	TRBV10-2	14	TRBJ1-2	NA	CASSVDSNFYGYTF	TGCGCCAGCAGCGTAGACAGCAACTTCTATGGCTACACCTTC
NA	TRBV28	15	TRBJ1-4	NA	CASSSSVTTREKLFF	TGTGCCAGCAGTTCATCCGTAACCACACGAGAAAAACTGTTTTTT
NA	TRBV6-6	15	TRBJ1-6	TRBD1	CASSYSGTVNSPLHF	TGTGCCAGCAGTTACTCCGGGACAGTAAATTCACCCCTCCACTTT
NA	TRBV19	15	TRBJ1-1	NA	CASSDSAGWGTEAFF	TGTGCCAGTAGTGACTCTGCGGGGTGGGGCACTGAAGCTTTCTTT
NA	TRBV5-6	15	TRBJ1-2	NA	CASRGYGADHYGYTF	TGTGCCAGCCGGGGGTACGGCGCAGACCACTATGGCTACACCTTC
NA	TRBV28	15	TRBJ1-3	TRBD1	CASRLQGATGNTIYF	TGTGCCAGCAGATTACAGGGGGCAACAGGAAACACCATATATTTT
NA	TRBV25-1	17	TRBJ2-7	TRBD2	CASSEYGGKGTTYEQYF	TGTGCCAGCAGTGAATATGGCGGGAAGGGGACTACCTACGAGCAGTACTTC
NA	TRBV9	14	TRBJ1-1	NA	CASSAETVLTEAFF	TGTGCCAGCAGCGCGGAGACAGTTCTTACTGAAGCTTTCTTT
NA	TRBV5-5	15	TRBJ2-7	TRBD2	CASSLAPGLADEQYF	TGTGCCAGCAGCTTAGCGCCGGGACTAGCCGACGAGCAGTACTTC
NA	TRBV7-6	17	TRBJ2-3	NA	CASSLLSVGVGTDTQYF	TGTGCCAGCAGCTTACTATCCGTGGGAGTAGGGACAGATACGCAGTATTTT
few	TRBV24-1	15	TRBJ2-1	NA	CATRLGAGTHNEQFF	TGTGCCACCAGGCTTGGGGCCGGGACACACAATGAGCAGTTCTTC
NA	TRBV10-1	17	TRBJ2-6	TRBD1	CARDRDRGSHGANVLTF	TGCGCCAGAGATCGGGACAGGGGCTCTCATGGGGCCAACGTCCTGACTTTC
NA	TRBV11-2	14	TRBJ1-1	TRBD1	CASSTRGLNTEAFF	TGTGCCAGCAGCACCAGGGGGCTGAACACTGAAGCTTTCTTT